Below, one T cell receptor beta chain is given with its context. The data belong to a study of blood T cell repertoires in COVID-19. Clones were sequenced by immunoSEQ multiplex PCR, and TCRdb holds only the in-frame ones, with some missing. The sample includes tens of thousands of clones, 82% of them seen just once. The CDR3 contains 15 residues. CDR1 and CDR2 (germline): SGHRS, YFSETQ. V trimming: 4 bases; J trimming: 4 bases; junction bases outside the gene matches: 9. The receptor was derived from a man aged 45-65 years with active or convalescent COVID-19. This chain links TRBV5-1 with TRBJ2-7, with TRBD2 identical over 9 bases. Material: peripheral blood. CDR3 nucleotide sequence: TGCGCCAGCAGCGTCTGCGGGGGGGCAGGATACGAGCAGTACGTC. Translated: CASSVCGGAGYEQYV.